Following are 15 T cell receptor beta chains from one sample sequenced in a study of blood T cells in healthy people across ages. A second roughly 7 to 12 cycle PCR used barcoded and J-beta primers. TCRdb used MiXCR to reprocess the 5' RACE reads, holding one entry per CDR3 protein. The sample gives approximately 810,000 distinct CDR3 sequences, 25% to 30% of which show up once; 17% is in the top ten. The sequenced material came from blood. Receptor source: a woman at least 80 years old in good health.

The table lists this clonotype with a few counts. The gene calls are TRBV19 and TRBJ2-7; TRBD2 matches at 10 bases. From germline, CDR1 is LNHDA and CDR2 SQIVND (reference sequence). Unmatched junction bases numbered 12, after V lost 6 bases and J lost 7 bases. The CDR3 runs to 15 residues. CDR3 bases: TGTGCCAGTAGCGACCTAGCGGGGGCCTACAATGAGCAGTACTTC. Amino acid sequence: CASSDLAGAYNEQYF.

This clonotype has more than one count but fewer than ten. This chain links TRBV4-3 with TRBJ1-4; D is undetermined. Germline values: CDR1 LGHNA, CDR2 YSLEER. The length of the CDR3 is 17 residues. Trimming removed 0 bases from V and 10 bases from J, with 21 bases in between. The CDR3 protein is CASSQDGLFLAGGKLFF. DNA of the CDR3: TGCGCCAGCAGCCAAGATGGCCTTTTTCTAGCGGGAGGAAAACTGTTTTTT.

There are a few counts of this clonotype. V gene TRBV2 combines with J gene TRBJ2-1; TRBD2 aligns across 8 bases. The CDR3 has 13 residues. V was pared by 6 bases and J by 14 bases, with 12 bases of the junction left unmatched. The germline gives CDR1 SNHLY, CDR2 FYNNEI. The CDR3 nucleotides read TGTGCCAGCAGGGGCACTACGGCGGGGGGCGAGTTCTTC. It encodes CASRGTTAGGEFF.

The genes are TRBV7-8 and TRBJ2-7, with TRBD2 as a possible D gene (5 bases). Gene TRBJ2-5 matches the end of the DNA better, so the J call may be wrong. This CDR3 contains 14 residues. CDR1 SGHVS and CDR2 FQNEAQ come from the germline V gene. CDR3 sequence: CASSLYEGSGTQYF. Here the CDR3 DNA reads TGTGCCAGCAGCTTGTATGAGGGCTCCGGGACCCAGTACTTC.

This clonotype was recorded at least ten times. The V and J genes are TRBV12-3 or TRBV12-4 and TRBJ1-2; no firm D call. This CDR3 has 14 residues. V was clipped by 5 bases and J by 2 bases, with 12 bases between them. The CDR3 region has the DNA TGTGCCAGCAGTGGTCGGACCGTCAACTATGGCTACACCTTC. Translation gives CASSGRTVNYGYTF.

This clonotype was counted many times. The chain carries TRBV15 and TRBJ1-4; the D gene is possibly TRBD1 (6 bases). V lost 1 base and J 3 bases, leaving 18 bases between the germline ends. CDR1 is LNHNV and CDR2 is YYDKDF in the germline V gene (reference sequence). The CDR3 is 18 residues long. CDR3 sequence: CATSRVPGGAGANEKLFF. CDR3 sequence (DNA): TGTGCCACCAGCAGAGTCCCCGGGGGCGCGGGGGCTAATGAAAAACTGTTTTTT.

A remark on this clonotype: This may be a read error, as it is one base from a much larger clone. The chain links TRBV6-6 to TRBJ2-5; no clear D gene. The CDR3 has 14 residues. The germline V gene encodes CDR1 MNHNY and CDR2 SVGAGI (reference sequence). V lost 6 bases and J 11 bases, leaving 22 bases between the germline ends. The CDR3 sequence: CASSRPDVSNEQYF. The DNA for the CDR3 is TGTGCCAGCAGCCGCCCCGACGTGAGCAATGAGCAGTACTTC.

The rearrangement uses TRBV20-1 and TRBJ1-5, with D tentatively TRBD1 (6 bases). Trimming stripped 0 bases from V and 5 bases from J, with 20 bases between. Per germline, CDR1 DFQATT and CDR2 SNEGSKA (reference sequence). This CDR3 spans 17 amino acids. The CDR3 is CSARDRAKGVEYQPQHF. The CDR3 DNA reads as TGCAGTGCTAGAGATCGGGCCAAGGGGGTCGAGTATCAGCCCCAGCATTTT.

The CDR3 protein is CASSLSLLGIDNSPLHF. As DNA, the CDR3 is TGTGCCAGCAGCCTATCCCTTTTGGGGATTGATAATTCACCCCTCCACTTT. V is TRBV14 and J is TRBJ1-6; D not resolved. Trimming cost V 4 bases and J 5 bases, with 18 bases left between them. The CDR3 runs to 17 residues. Per the germline V gene, CDR1 is SGHDN and CDR2 is FVKESK.

The table lists this clonotype with many counts. The chain couples TRBV27 to TRBJ2-7, with 8 bases that match TRBD2. The CDR3 length is 15 residues. Losses at the gene ends were 5 bases for V and 6 bases for J; bases not matched to a gene: 12. Per germline, CDR1 MNHEY and CDR2 SMNVEV (reference sequence). For the CDR3, the DNA is TGTGCCAGCAGTCCCCTTCAAGCGGGGGTAAGCGAGCAGTACTTC. Protein: CASSPLQAGVSEQYF.

The chain couples TRBV6-5 to TRBJ2-5; the D is unclear. The DNA end is a closer match to TRBJ2-4, so the J assignment may be wrong. This CDR3 spans 11 amino acids. CDR1 MNHEY and CDR2 SVGAGI come from the germline V gene. In nucleotides, the CDR3 is TGTGCCAGCAGTTATAGTGGCATTCAGTACTTC. Translating it yields CASSYSGIQYF.

As to this clonotype: A read error is possible here, since a much larger clone lies one base away. The chain employs TRBV11-2 and TRBJ2-5; tentatively, D is TRBD2 (5 bases). The length of the CDR3 is 11 residues. V was shortened by 5 bases and J by 11 bases, with 12 bases between the two germline ends. Germline V gives CDR1 SGHAT, CDR2 FQNNGV. CDR3 DNA: TGTGCCAGCAGCGCTCGTAGGGAGCAGTACTTC. As protein: CASSARREQYF.

In its sample, this clonotype was seen many times. The chain joins TRBV6-6 to TRBJ2-4, with D possibly matching TRBD2 (6 bases). The ends were cut back, 0 bases at V and 0 bases at J, with 9 bases in the middle. This CDR3 is 16 amino acids long. Germline CDR1 and CDR2: MNHNY and SVGAGI (reference sequence). CDR3 amino acids: CASSYSAGLAKNIQYF. The CDR3 bases are TGTGCCAGCAGTTACTCGGCGGGGCTAGCCAAAAACATTCAGTACTTC.

In the case of this clonotype: A single base separates this from a much larger clone, so it may be a read error. V and J are TRBV6-2 or TRBV6-3 and TRBJ2-5; 7 positions match TRBD1. CDR3 length equals 16 residues. The V segment lost 2 bases and the J segment 11 bases; nucleotides outside the gene matches: 17. The germline gives CDR1 MNHEY, CDR2 SVGEGT. The CDR3 here is CASSYVQGQSYNEQYF. The CDR3 nucleotides are TGTGCCAGCAGTTACGTCCAGGGACAGTCCTACAATGAGCAGTACTTC.

This clonotype was seen ten or more times. The chain links TRBV20-1 to TRBJ2-3, with TRBD2 matching over 7 bases. Germline V gives CDR1 DFQATT, CDR2 SNEGSKA (reference sequence). V trimming: 4 bases; J trimming: 5 bases; junction bases outside the gene matches: 18. The CDR3 has 17 residues. The CDR3 here is CSATYSRTRLGLDTQYF. DNA of the CDR3: TGCAGTGCTACGTACTCACGGACTAGGTTAGGTTTAGATACGCAGTATTTT.